This T cell receptor (beta chain) was sequenced for a study of tumor and adjacent non-tumor tissue in lung cancer. Overall study context: On average, productive TCRbeta reads reached 4 million to 5 million per sample. Findings and caveats of the study: Tumor repertoires had a smaller top 100 clone share than normal lung. Tumor tissue had significantly higher TCR diversity than normal lung.

TCRbeta libraries were built with three rounds of nested PCR, modified from ARM-PCR. TCRdb used MiXCR to reprocess the multiplex PCR reads, holding one entry per CDR3 protein. The sample lists some 120,000 distinct CDR3 sequences; roughly 64% were seen once. The CDR3 runs to 18 residues. V lost 5 bases, J lost 4 bases, and 24 bases lay in between. This clonotype was observed many times. The antigen is unknown. The template was RNA from unsorted bulk tissue. Donors were chemotherapy-naive, newly diagnosed lung cancer surgical patients in China, August–late 2014. The rearrangement links TRBV12-3 or TRBV12-4 to TRBJ1-3, with a weak D call TRBD1 (5 bases). This receptor was obtained from a man younger than 40 with non-small cell lung cancer. The sample was lung tumor tissue. The CDR3 sequence is CASSGTRDMRSGGNTIYF. Here the CDR3 DNA reads TGTGCCAGCAGTGGGACCAGGGATATGCGTAGTGGCGGAAACACCATATATTTT.